The present TCR beta chain was sequenced within a study of identifying expanded T cells in peripheral blood. General observations from the study: Around 1.2 clones differed between technical replicates, versus roughly 16 and 20 over time.

In this sample, this clone turned up once. Its antigen is not known. Generated by immunoSEQ multiplex PCR, the TCRdb table keeps only in-frame clones and is missing some. Found here are about 89,000 clones, about 90% of them singletons; the top ten hold 4.5% to 7%. The TCR originated in a person between 18 and 75 years old in good health. Specimen: blood.

Here the CDR3 DNA reads TGTGCCAGCAGCTCTCCGGACAGTAGCTCCTACGAGCAGTACTTC. Its protein product is CASSSPDSSSYEQYF. The V gene is TRBV5-5, the J gene TRBJ2-7, with D perhaps TRBD1 (6 bases). The CDR3 is 15 residues long. The V end was cut by 3 bases, the J end by 0 bases, with 13 bases between. Germline-derived CDR1 and CDR2 are SGHKS and YYEKEE (reference sequence).